Listed here is a single TCR beta chain. This sample is part of a study of tissue T cells after allogeneic stem cell transplantation. V was pared by 1 base and J by 9 bases, with 9 bases between. This CDR3 spans 13 amino acids. CDR1 and CDR2 (germline): MNHEY, SMNVEV (reference sequence). Produced via immunoSEQ multiplex PCR; TCRdb's table is partial and in-frame only. The table shows 1,500 or so clones, with over 70% occurring only once. Specimen: spleen tissue, collected at autopsy. The rearrangement joins TRBV27 to TRBJ1-4; D is uncertain. The sequence was obtained from a male patient between 35 and 69 years old with steroid-refractory graft-versus-host disease after an allogeneic stem cell transplant. Some T cells may possibly be graft donor cells. As DNA, the CDR3 is TGTGCCAGCAGTTTATTCGCGACTAAAAAACTGTTTTTT. This codes for CASSLFATKKLFF.